This T cell receptor (beta chain) is from a study of OX40 agonist ivuxolimab in advanced cancers. Whole-study context: Every 2 weeks, ivuxolimab was infused into the patients intravenously at between 0.01 and 10 mg/kg. Cancers in dose escalation were hepatocellular, melanoma, renal cell and head and neck. General observations from the study: Fewer expanded clones were found on average in CD4+ than in CD8+ T cells.

Germline CDR1 is MNHEY and CDR2 is SVGAGI. This CDR3 region has 16 residues. Note on this clone: What it binds is not known. Sequence at one end of the junction differs from germline and may be a read error.

Sampling times: baseline, cycle 4 day 1, cycle 7 day 1. Sequencing used immunoSEQ multiplex PCR; TCRdb keeps in-frame clones, though not all of them. The table records tens of thousands of clones, 80% to 90% of them present only once. The chain combines TRBV6-5 with TRBJ1-6; tentatively, D is TRBD1 (6 bases). The sequencing used CD4+ or CD8+ T cells sorted from blood, collected in a trial of the OX40 agonist ivuxolimab. This sequence originates from an adult with an advanced solid tumor such as melanoma, head and neck, liver or kidney cancer. CDR3 nucleotide sequence: TGTGCCAGCAGTTACTCAACAGGGTCCTCTAATTCACCCCTCCACTTT. Protein sequence: CASSYSTGSSNSPLHF.